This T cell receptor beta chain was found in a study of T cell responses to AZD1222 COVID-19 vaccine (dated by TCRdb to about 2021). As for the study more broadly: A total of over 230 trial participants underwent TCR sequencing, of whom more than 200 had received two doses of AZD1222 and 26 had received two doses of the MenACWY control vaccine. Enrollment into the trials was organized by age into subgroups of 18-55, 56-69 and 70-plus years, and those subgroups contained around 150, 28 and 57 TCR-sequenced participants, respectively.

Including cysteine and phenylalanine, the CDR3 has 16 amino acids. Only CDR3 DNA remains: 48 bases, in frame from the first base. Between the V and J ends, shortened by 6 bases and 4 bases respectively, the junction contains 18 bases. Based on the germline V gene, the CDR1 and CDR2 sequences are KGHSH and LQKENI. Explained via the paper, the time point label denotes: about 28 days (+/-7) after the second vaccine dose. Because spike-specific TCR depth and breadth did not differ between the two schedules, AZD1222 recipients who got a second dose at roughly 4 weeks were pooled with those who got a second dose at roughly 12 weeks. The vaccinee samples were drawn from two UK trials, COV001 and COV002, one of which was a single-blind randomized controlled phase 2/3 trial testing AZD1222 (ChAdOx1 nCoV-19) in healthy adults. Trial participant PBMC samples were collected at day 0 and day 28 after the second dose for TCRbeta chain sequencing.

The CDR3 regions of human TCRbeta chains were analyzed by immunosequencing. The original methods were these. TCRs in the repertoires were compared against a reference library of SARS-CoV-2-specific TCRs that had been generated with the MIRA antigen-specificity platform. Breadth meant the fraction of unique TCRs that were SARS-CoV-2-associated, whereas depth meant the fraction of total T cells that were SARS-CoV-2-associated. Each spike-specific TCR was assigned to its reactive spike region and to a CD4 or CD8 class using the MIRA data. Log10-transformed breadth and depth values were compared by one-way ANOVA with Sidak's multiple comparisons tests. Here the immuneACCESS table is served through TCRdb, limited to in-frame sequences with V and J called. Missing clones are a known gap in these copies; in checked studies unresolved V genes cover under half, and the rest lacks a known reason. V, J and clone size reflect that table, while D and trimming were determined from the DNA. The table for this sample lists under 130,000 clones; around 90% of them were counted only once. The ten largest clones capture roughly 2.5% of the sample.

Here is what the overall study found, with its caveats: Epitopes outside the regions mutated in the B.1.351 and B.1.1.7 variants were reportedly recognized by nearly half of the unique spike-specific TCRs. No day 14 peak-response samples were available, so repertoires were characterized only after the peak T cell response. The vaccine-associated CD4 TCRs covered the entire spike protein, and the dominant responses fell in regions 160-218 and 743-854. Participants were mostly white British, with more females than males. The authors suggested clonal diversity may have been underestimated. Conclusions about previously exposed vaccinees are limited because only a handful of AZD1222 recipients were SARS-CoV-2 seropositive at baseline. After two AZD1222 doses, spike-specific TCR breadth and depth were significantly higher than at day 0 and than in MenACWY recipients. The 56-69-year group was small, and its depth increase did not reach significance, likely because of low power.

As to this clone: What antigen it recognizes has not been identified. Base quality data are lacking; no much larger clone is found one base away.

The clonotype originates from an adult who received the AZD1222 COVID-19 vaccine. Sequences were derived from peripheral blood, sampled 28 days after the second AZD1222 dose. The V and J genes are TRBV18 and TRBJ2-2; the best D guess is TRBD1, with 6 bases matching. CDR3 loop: CASSGRTGLGTGELFF. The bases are TGTGCCAGCTCTGGAAGAACAGGGTTGGGCACCGGGGAGCTGTTTTTT. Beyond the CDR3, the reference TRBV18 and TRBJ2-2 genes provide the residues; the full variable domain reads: NAGVMQNPRHLVRRRGQEARLRCSPMKGHSHVYWYRQLPEEGLKFMVYLQKENIIDESGMPKERFSAEFPKEGPSILRIQQVVRGDSAAYFCASSGRTGLGTGELFFGEGSRLTVL.